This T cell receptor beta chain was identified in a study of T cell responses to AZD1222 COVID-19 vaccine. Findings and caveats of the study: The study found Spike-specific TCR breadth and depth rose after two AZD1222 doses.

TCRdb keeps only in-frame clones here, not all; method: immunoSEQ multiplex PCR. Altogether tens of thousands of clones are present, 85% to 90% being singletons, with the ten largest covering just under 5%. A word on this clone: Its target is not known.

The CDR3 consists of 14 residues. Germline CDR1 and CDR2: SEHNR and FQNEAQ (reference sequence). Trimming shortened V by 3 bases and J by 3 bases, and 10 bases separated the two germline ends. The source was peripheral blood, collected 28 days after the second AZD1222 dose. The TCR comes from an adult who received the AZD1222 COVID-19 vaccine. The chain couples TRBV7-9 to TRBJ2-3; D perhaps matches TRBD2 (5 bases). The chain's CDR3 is CASSFGVGTDTQYF. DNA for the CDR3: TGTGCCAGCAGCTTCGGGGTGGGTACAGATACGCAGTATTTT.